A single sample gave rise to the 12 T cell receptor beta chains below, sequenced in a study of shared clonotypes between healthy human individuals. CD45RO-negative, CCR7-positively selected cells formed the naive CD8 fraction, excluding terminally differentiated effector memory CD45RA+ cells. Sequencing used immunoSEQ multiplex PCR; TCRdb keeps in-frame clones, though not all of them. This table has nearly 2 million clones, less than 95% appearing once. Specimen: naive CD8+ T cells sorted from blood. The receptors originated from a man aged 18 to 35 in good health.

The chain uses TRBV30 and TRBJ2-5; tentatively, D is TRBD2 (6 bases). TRBJ2-7 explains the end of the DNA better; the J call may be wrong. This CDR3 has 13 residues. The germline V gene encodes CDR1 GTSNPN and CDR2 SVGIG (reference sequence). The CDR3 loop reads CAWSVLEGYEQYF. CDR3 bases: TGTGCCTGGAGTGTGCTGGAGGGCTACGAGCAGTACTTC.

The chain has TRBV6-1 and TRBJ2-6; TRBD1 agrees at 8 bases. CDR3 length: 22 residues. Germline assignment: CDR1 MNHNS and CDR2 SASEGT. V trimming: 1 base; J trimming: 2 bases; junction bases outside the gene matches: 19. CDR3 bases: TGTGCCAGCAGTGAAGAGAGTACAGGGGGGCGTTTTCGGCGGACTGGGGCCAACGTCCTGACTTTC. It translates to CASSEESTGGRFRRTGANVLTF.

CDR3 coding DNA: TGTGCCAGCAGCTACGGGGGGGAGCAAGAAGCTTTCTTT. Translated, it gives CASSYGGEQEAFF. This chain uses TRBV7-3 with TRBJ1-1; D is possibly TRBD1 (5 bases). This CDR3 contains 13 residues. Trimming cost V 4 bases and J 8 bases, with 14 bases left between them. Per germline, CDR1 SGHTA and CDR2 FQGTGA.

The chain employs TRBV28 and TRBJ2-1; D tentatively reads TRBD1 or TRBD2 (5 bases each). V dropped 10 bases and J dropped 0 bases, with 19 bases sitting between them. Per the germline V gene, CDR1 is MDHEN and CDR2 is SYDVKM. The CDR3 totals 16 residues. This chain's CDR3 is CATFPWGPPSYNEQFF. For the CDR3, the DNA is TGTGCCACATTTCCATGGGGACCCCCCTCCTACAATGAGCAGTTCTTC.

The chain links TRBV5-5 to TRBJ2-5, with D unresolved. Trimming stripped 7 bases from V and 2 bases from J, with 12 bases between. The CDR3 spans 13 residues. Germline values: CDR1 SGHKS, CDR2 YYEKEE (reference sequence). The CDR3 DNA is TGTGCCAGCCCGCCCTGGCAGCAAGAGACCCAGTACTTC. Translation: CASPPWQQETQYF.

The chain couples TRBV18 to TRBJ1-3, with unresolved D. The CDR3 contains 19 residues. Germline V gene data show CDR1 as KGHSH and CDR2 as LQKENI. Trimming pared 3 bases from V and 0 bases from J, leaving 21 bases between. This CDR3 reads CASSPPPLPRLHSGNTIYF. In DNA, the CDR3 is TGTGCCAGCTCACCTCCACCCTTACCACGACTACACTCTGGAAACACCATATATTTT.

This rearrangement joins TRBV9 to TRBJ2-5, with TRBD2 matching 7 bases. V shed 4 bases, J shed 1 base, and the junction held 7 bases outside the gene matches. There are 15 residues in the CDR3. Germline CDR1 reads SGDLS; CDR2 reads YYNGEE. The CDR3 coding sequence is TGTGCCAGCAGCCGTTGGGGGGGAGGCCAAGAGACCCAGTACTTC. Translating gives CASSRWGGGQETQYF.

The V call is TRBV4-3, the J call TRBJ2-5; 8 bases map to TRBD2. Germline V gene lookup returns CDR1 LGHNA and CDR2 YSLEER. The junction had 5 bases not matched to a gene; V was cut back by 0 bases and J by 2 bases. The CDR3 loop spans 16 amino acids. In nucleotides, the CDR3 is TGCGCCAGCAGCCAAGATTCGGGAGGGCGTCAAGAGACCCAGTACTTC. The encoded protein is CASSQDSGGRQETQYF.

The chain carries TRBV7-9 and TRBJ2-5; D remains ambiguous. Germline values: CDR1 SEHNR, CDR2 FQNEAQ (reference sequence). Trimming pared 5 bases from V and 5 bases from J, leaving 15 bases between. The CDR3 loop spans 14 amino acids. CDR3 nucleotide sequence: TGTGCCAGCAGCACAGTCGGAGTTATGGAGACCCAGTACTTC. It is translated as CASSTVGVMETQYF.

About this clone itself: One end of the junction does not line up with germline, which may come from a read error. This chain uses TRBV4-1 with TRBJ2-7; 7 bases match TRBD1. The CDR3 spans 18 residues. Per the germline V gene, CDR1 is MGHRA and CDR2 is YSYEKL. CDR3 sequence: CASSQDPSGAGGIYEQYF. The CDR3 DNA follows: TGCGCCAGCAGCCAAGATCCAAGTGGGGCAGGGGGAATCTACGAGCAGTATTTC.

This clone came up once. The chain recombines TRBV25-1 with TRBJ2-1, with D uncertain. Deletions cut 2 bases from V and 8 bases from J, with 7 bases between. The CDR3 length is 12 residues. Looked up from germline, CDR1 is MGHDK and CDR2 is SYGVNS. The DNA of the CDR3 is TGTGCCAGCAGTGAACTTAATTATGAGCAGTTCTTC. Protein sequence: CASSELNYEQFF. Full variable domain (outside the CDR3, taken from reference TRBV25-1 and TRBJ2-1): EADIYQTPRYLVIGTGKKITLECSQTMGHDKMYWYQQDPGMELHLIHYSYGVNSTEKGDLSSESTVSRIRTEHFPLTLESARPSHTSQYLCASSELNYEQFFGPGTRLTVL.

This clone was counted a single time. V is TRBV4-3 and J is TRBJ2-7, with 7 bases identical to TRBD1. The CDR3 runs 16 residues. V lost 0 bases to trimming and J lost 3 bases; unmatched junction nucleotides: 8. From germline, CDR1 is LGHNA and CDR2 YSLEER. CDR3 protein: CASSQDRGRSSYEQYF. Here the CDR3 DNA reads TGCGCCAGCAGCCAAGATAGGGGGCGAAGTAGCTACGAGCAGTACTTC.